This passage covers 20 T cell receptor beta chains from one sample sequenced in a study of blood T cell repertoires in COVID-19. Sequencing was performed with immunoSEQ multiplex PCR; in TCRdb, only in-frame clones are kept and a portion is missing. This table holds over 150,000 clones, 88% found once. The material sequenced was PBMCs or T cells enriched from blood (not recorded which). Receptor source: a woman aged 18-30 years who had recovered from COVID-19.

The chain has TRBV6-5 and TRBJ2-1, with 8 bases matching TRBD1. V dropped 4 bases and J dropped 7; count of bases not matched to a gene: 12. The germline CDR1 and CDR2 sequences are MNHEY and SVGAGI. CDR3 length equals 16 residues. CDR3 region: CASSSPHQGAANEQFF. CDR3 coding DNA: TGTGCCAGCAGTTCCCCTCATCAGGGGGCAGCGAATGAGCAGTTCTTC.

V gene TRBV19 combines with J gene TRBJ1-2; possible D gene TRBD1, 5 bases. Germline CDR1 LNHDA, CDR2 SQIVND (reference sequence). The CDR3 is 12 residues long. Trimming left V 5 bases short and J 5 bases short, with 9 bases between. Here the CDR3 DNA reads TGTGCCAGTAGTCTCGGGGGGTATGGCTACACCTTC. As protein: CASSLGGYGYTF.

The chain carries TRBV5-8 and TRBJ2-1; D is unresolved. The ends were cut back, 1 base at V and 5 bases at J, with 13 bases in the middle. The CDR3 spans 15 residues. Germline V gene data show CDR1 as SGHTS and CDR2 as YDEGEE. As DNA, the CDR3 is TGTGCCAGCAGCTTGTGGTTTGGCACACACAATGAGCAGTTCTTC. This gives the protein CASSLWFGTHNEQFF.

This chain uses TRBV25-1 with TRBJ2-7; 12 nucleotides align to TRBD1. The CDR3 extends over 15 amino acids. Germline V gene sequence: CDR1 MGHDK, CDR2 SYGVNS. The V and J ends lost 8 bases and 7 bases, in that order; junction bases with no gene match: 12. The CDR3 is CASSSGTGGGREQYF. In DNA form, the CDR3 reads TGTGCCAGCTCATCCGGGACAGGGGGCGGCCGGGAGCAGTACTTC.

This chain links TRBV10-1 with TRBJ1-3; D is ambiguous. Germline CDR1 reads WNHNN; CDR2 reads SYGVQD (reference sequence). The CDR3 runs to 11 residues. Trimming stripped 3 bases from V and 9 bases from J, with 6 bases between. CDR3 loop: CASSEGGTIYF. The CDR3 DNA sequence: TGCGCCAGCAGTGAAGGAGGCACCATATATTTT.

The chain joins TRBV7-8 to TRBJ2-2, with 9 bases matching TRBD1. The CDR3 consists of 16 residues. Trimming took 3 bases from V and 2 from J; bases not matched to a gene: 4. Germline V gene sequence: CDR1 SGHVS, CDR2 FQNEAQ. DNA of the CDR3: TGTGCCAGCAGCTTCGGGACAGGGTTAAACACCGGGGAGCTGTTTTTT. It specifies CASSFGTGLNTGELFF.

This chain uses TRBV3-1 (or the pseudogene TRBV3-2) with TRBJ2-1; 12 bases align to TRBD2. This CDR3 contains 19 residues. With 5 bases clipped from V and 6 bases from J, the junction kept 17 bases outside the gene matches. Germline lookup yields CDR1 LGHDT and CDR2 YNNKEL (reference sequence). DNA for the CDR3: TGTGCCAGCAGCACCCGGACTAGCGGGATTGGTTTTGCTCCCAATGAGCAGTTCTTC. Its translation: CASSTRTSGIGFAPNEQFF.

This clone showed up just a few times. The rearrangement uses TRBV4-1 and TRBJ2-1; 14 positions match TRBD2. Germline V gives CDR1 MGHRA, CDR2 YSYEKL. CDR3 length: 22 amino acids. With 4 bases clipped from V and 0 bases from J, the junction kept 17 bases outside the gene matches. CDR3 in DNA: TGCGCCAGCAGCCCCCAGGCATCCGTGGGACTAGCGGGAGAGGTCTCCTACAATGAGCAGTTCTTC. Its translation is CASSPQASVGLAGEVSYNEQFF.

The rearrangement joins TRBV27 to TRBJ2-3; D may be TRBD2 (6 bases). The V gene lost 0 bases and the J gene lost 2 bases, with 15 bases spanning the gap. CDR3 length: 17 amino acids. Germline V gene lookup returns CDR1 MNHEY and CDR2 SMNVEV (reference sequence). The CDR3 spells CASSLSVGGHSTDTQYF. The CDR3 DNA sequence: TGTGCCAGCAGTTTATCCGTGGGAGGCCATTCCACAGATACGCAGTATTTT.

V usage is TRBV6-2 or TRBV6-3 and J usage is TRBJ2-7, with a possible D match to TRBD2 (5 bases). Trimming cost V 1 base and J 7 bases, with 20 bases left between them. The CDR3 spans 16 residues. Germline V CDR1 and CDR2: MNHEY, SVGEGT. The CDR3: CASSYLSRGRPREQYF. The DNA of the CDR3 is TGTGCCAGCAGTTACTTATCTCGGGGTCGACCTCGGGAGCAGTACTTC.

The gene calls are TRBV9 and TRBJ1-2; possibly TRBD1 for D (5 bases). This CDR3 has 14 residues. In germline, CDR1 is SGDLS, CDR2 YYNGEE. With 5 bases removed from V and 3 bases from J, the gap between germline ends came to 14 bases. The CDR3 spells CASSRLDSDYGYTF. The DNA for the CDR3 is TGTGCCAGCAGTCGCCTCGACAGCGACTATGGCTACACCTTC.

The chain combines TRBV7-2 with TRBJ1-4; D may be TRBD1 (5 bases). Germline CDR1 SGHTA, CDR2 FQGNSA. V was trimmed by 1 base and J by 12 bases, leaving 12 bases between them. The CDR3 runs 13 residues. CDR3 nucleotide sequence: TGTGCCAGCAGCTTAGACCCGGGGGAGGAACTGTTTTTT. As protein: CASSLDPGEELFF.

This clone was counted a few times. This chain uses TRBV7-3 with TRBJ1-5; the match to TRBD1 covers 7 bases. V gave up 6 bases and J gave up 0 bases; unmatched junction bases: 8. Germline V lookup: CDR1 SGHTA, CDR2 FQGTGA. This CDR3 spans 16 amino acids. As DNA, the CDR3 is TGTGCCAGCAGTATACAGGGGACCGTTAGCAATCAGCCCCAGCATTTT. Amino acid sequence: CASSIQGTVSNQPQHF.

The rearrangement joins TRBV7-3 to TRBJ2-1; no reliable D call. Per germline, CDR1 SGHTA and CDR2 FQGTGA. The V end was cut by 3 bases, the J end by 9 bases, with 12 bases between. This CDR3 has 13 amino acids. Here the CDR3 reads CASSFAAVGEQFF. CDR3 DNA: TGTGCCAGCAGCTTCGCGGCGGTTGGTGAGCAGTTCTTC.

The chain has TRBV6-2 or TRBV6-3 and TRBJ2-7, with 11 bases matching TRBD2. The V gene end was trimmed by 6 bases and the J gene end by 4 bases; junction bases not matched to a gene: 11. Germline CDR1 MNHEY, CDR2 SVGEGT. The CDR3 is 16 residues long. DNA for the CDR3: TGTGCCAGCAGCCGGCGGATGACTAGCGGGGCTTACGAGCAGTACTTC. Translation gives CASSRRMTSGAYEQYF.

V usage is TRBV4-2 and J usage is TRBJ1-6; the D is unclear. This CDR3 is 18 amino acids long. Trimming stripped 0 bases from V and 4 bases from J, with 16 bases between. Germline CDR1 is LGHNA and CDR2 is YNFKEQ. The CDR3: CASSQDLPASNYNSPLHF. As DNA, the CDR3 is TGTGCCAGCAGCCAAGATCTCCCAGCGTCGAATTATAATTCACCCCTCCACTTT.

This clone showed up just once. This chain's CDR3 is CASSLLPGQGGQETQYF. The CDR3 DNA reads TGTGCCAGCAGTTTACTCCCTGGACAGGGGGGACAAGAGACCCAGTACTTC. The chain carries TRBV28 and TRBJ2-5; 10 bases line up with TRBD1. CDR1 is MDHEN and CDR2 is SYDVKM in the germline V gene. This CDR3 has 17 residues. V was clipped by 2 bases and J by 2 bases; unmatched bases: 8.

The rearrangement uses TRBV3-1 (or the pseudogene TRBV3-2) and TRBJ2-7, with a weak D call TRBD2 (6 bases). The CDR3 totals 15 residues. V gave up 0 bases and J gave up 3 bases, with 12 bases separating them. Germline V gene data show CDR1 as LGHDT and CDR2 as YNNKEL (reference sequence). CDR3 coding DNA: TGTGCCAGCAGCCAAGAGTCTAGCGAGGGCTACGAGCAGTACTTC. This sequence encodes CASSQESSEGYEQYF.

The chain links TRBV6-5 to TRBJ2-7, with D possibly matching TRBD1 (5 bases). The CDR3 runs 11 residues. Germline CDR1 MNHEY, CDR2 SVGAGI. V lost 7 bases to trimming and J lost 4 bases, with 8 bases between them. CDR3 sequence reads: CASTQEYEQYF. CDR3 nucleotides: TGTGCCAGCACACAGGAATACGAGCAGTACTTC.

CDR3 amino acids: CASSLGQGRNTEAFF. In DNA form, the CDR3 reads TGTGCCAGCAGTTTGGGACAGGGCAGGAACACTGAAGCTTTCTTT. The chain employs TRBV28 and TRBJ1-1; TRBD1 matches 9 bases. With V trimmed by 3 bases and J by 1 base, 3 bases remained unmatched. The CDR3 has 15 residues. Germline CDR1 and CDR2: MDHEN and SYDVKM.